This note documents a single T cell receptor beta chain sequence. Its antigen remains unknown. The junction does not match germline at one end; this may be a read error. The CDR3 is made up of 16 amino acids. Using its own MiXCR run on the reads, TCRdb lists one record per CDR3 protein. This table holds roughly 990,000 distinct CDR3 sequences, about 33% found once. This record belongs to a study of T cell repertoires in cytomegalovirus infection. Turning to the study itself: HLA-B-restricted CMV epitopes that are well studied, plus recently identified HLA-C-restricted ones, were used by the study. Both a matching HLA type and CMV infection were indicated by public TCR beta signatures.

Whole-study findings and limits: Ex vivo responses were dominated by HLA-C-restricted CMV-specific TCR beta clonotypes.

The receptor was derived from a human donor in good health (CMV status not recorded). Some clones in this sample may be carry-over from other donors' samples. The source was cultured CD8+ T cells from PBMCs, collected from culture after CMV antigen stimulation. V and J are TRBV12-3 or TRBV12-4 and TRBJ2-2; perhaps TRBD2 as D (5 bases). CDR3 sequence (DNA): TGTGCCAACAGTTTAGAAAGCGGTCGCGGCACCGGGGAGCTGTTTTTT. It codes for CANSLESGRGTGELFF.